The rows below give T cell receptor beta chains drawn from one sample of a study of cytomegalovirus exposure and HLA in healthy donors. TCRdb's table, derived via immunoSEQ multiplex PCR, lists solely in-frame clones and lacks some. Of about 170,000 clones listed, more than 75% are singletons. The sequenced sample was PBMCs. The source is a man younger than 45 in good health and CMV-seropositive. Each CDR3 is given with its conserved first and last residue. The D gene is left open where the match is weak. Not all rows give a size; the values are once, few, many and, for expanded clones, a class.

size	J	V	D	CDR3	DNA
.	TRBJ2-3	TRBV5-5	.	CASSLGYLDTQYF	TGTGCCAGCAGCTTGGGCTATTTAGATACGCAGTATTTT
.	TRBJ1-4	TRBV18	.	CASSSSSTASNEKLFF	TGTGCCAGCTCATCTTCATCGACAGCCAGTAATGAAAAACTGTTTTTT
.	TRBJ2-5	TRBV13	TRBD1	CASSSTGVGETQYF	TGTGCCAGCAGCTCAACAGGGGTTGGAGAGACCCAGTACTTC
.	TRBJ1-1	TRBV7-9	.	CASSLDGGTEAFF	TGTGCCAGCAGCTTAGATGGGGGGACTGAAGCTTTCTTT
.	TRBJ2-1	TRBV7-8	.	CASSFSGSSYNEQFF	TGTGCCAGCAGCTTCAGCGGGTCCTCCTACAATGAGCAGTTCTTC
.	TRBJ1-3	TRBV5-6	.	CASSLRQPSVVNTIYF	TGTGCCAGCAGCTTACGACAGCCTTCCGTCGTAAACACCATATATTTT
.	TRBJ1-2	TRBV14	TRBD1	CASSQLRQGAIYGYTF	TGTGCCAGCAGCCAACTTAGGCAGGGGGCGATCTATGGCTACACCTTC
.	TRBJ2-5	TRBV15	.	CATSRDPRETQYF	TGTGCCACCAGCAGAGACCCCCGTGAGACCCAGTACTTC
once	TRBJ2-5	TRBV11-3	TRBD2	CASSLEGLAGGTQYF	TGTGCCAGCAGCTTAGAGGGACTAGCGGGAGGGACCCAGTACTTC
few	TRBJ1-4	TRBV29-1	.	CSALRRQRDEKLFF	TGCAGCGCCCTGAGACGACAGAGAGATGAAAAACTGTTTTTT
.	TRBJ2-3	TRBV9	.	CASSVGQASTDTQYF	TGTGCCAGCAGCGTAGGACAGGCTAGCACAGATACGCAGTATTTT
once	TRBJ1-5	TRBV6-1	.	CASTGTHNQPQHF	TGTGCCAGCACCGGGACACATAATCAGCCCCAGCATTTT
.	TRBJ2-1	TRBV4-1	TRBD1	CASSQTGGAYNEQFF	TGCGCCAGCAGCCAGACAGGGGGCGCCTACAATGAGCAGTTCTTC
.	TRBJ2-1	TRBV4-2	TRBD1	CASSQNQDRTQFF	TGTGCCAGCAGCCAAAATCAGGACAGGACGCAGTTCTTC
.	TRBJ2-2	TRBV4-3	.	CASSQEWSRGYTGELFF	TGCGCCAGCAGCCAAGAGTGGAGTAGGGGTTACACCGGGGAGCTGTTTTTT
.	TRBJ2-1	TRBV9	.	CASSASGNYNEQFF	TGTGCCAGCAGCGCGAGCGGAAACTACAATGAGCAGTTCTTC
.	TRBJ1-5	TRBV5-8	.	CASSPTGPHQPQHF	TGTGCCAGCAGCCCGACAGGACCCCATCAGCCCCAGCATTTT
once	TRBJ1-3	TRBV5-3	TRBD1	CARSFDRAYSGNTIYF	TGTGCCAGAAGCTTCGACAGGGCATACTCTGGAAACACCATATATTTT
.	TRBJ2-3	TRBV7-9	.	CSSSSLSDTQYF	TGTTCCAGCAGCTCCCTTTCAGATACGCAGTATTTT
.	TRBJ2-6	TRBV4-3	TRBD2	CASSQDSGGTGANVLTF	TGCGCCAGCAGCCAAGATTCGGGAGGGACTGGGGCCAACGTCCTGACTTTC
.	TRBJ2-2	TRBV11-3	.	CASSQQGTYTGELFF	TGTGCCAGCAGCCAACAGGGGACTTACACCGGGGAGCTGTTTTTT
.	TRBJ1-5	TRBV6-1	.	CASSEYGGGNQPQHF	TGTGCCAGCAGTGAATATGGAGGGGGCAATCAGCCCCAGCATTTT
.	TRBJ2-3	TRBV2	TRBD2	CASSEAASGYTDTQYF	TGTGCCAGCAGTGAAGCGGCTAGCGGATACACAGATACGCAGTATTTT
.	TRBJ2-5	TRBV4-1	TRBD2	CASSLAGGETQYF	TGCGCCAGCAGTCTAGCGGGAGGAGAGACCCAGTACTTC
few	TRBJ2-7	TRBV4-3	TRBD2	CASSQDWSGNYEQYF	TGCGCCAGCAGCCAAGATTGGAGCGGGAACTACGAGCAGTACTTC
.	TRBJ2-2	TRBV5-3	.	CARGGFSAENTGELFF	TGTGCCAGAGGGGGGTTTAGCGCGGAGAACACCGGGGAGCTGTTTTTT
.	TRBJ1-3	TRBV9	.	CASQASSGNTIYF	TGTGCCAGCCAGGCGAGCTCTGGAAACACCATATATTTT
.	TRBJ2-6	TRBV11-3	.	CASSLGGGRSSGANVLTF	TGTGCCAGCAGCTTAGGAGGGGGTCGGTCCTCTGGGGCCAACGTCCTGACTTTC
.	TRBJ2-1	TRBV19	TRBD1	CASRPGQGARNEQFF	TGTGCCAGTAGACCGGGACAGGGGGCGCGGAATGAGCAGTTCTTC
.	TRBJ2-5	TRBV4-3	.	CASSQDLLALETQYF	TGCGCCAGCAGCCAAGATCTACTAGCTCTAGAGACCCAGTACTTC
once	TRBJ1-2	TRBV11-3	.	CASKTGKGYSGYTF	TGTGCCAGCAAGACAGGAAAAGGGTATTCTGGCTACACCTTC
.	TRBJ1-2	TRBV2	.	CASSQGKDYGYTF	TGTGCCAGCAGCCAGGGGAAAGACTATGGCTACACCTTC
.	TRBJ2-2	TRBV30	TRBD2	CAWRNAGADGELFF	TGTGCCTGGAGGAACGCGGGAGCGGACGGGGAGCTGTTTTTT
few	TRBJ1-4	TRBV6-1	.	CASSVQGRTNEKLFF	TGTGCCAGCAGTGTTCAGGGCAGAACTAATGAAAAACTGTTTTTT
once	TRBJ2-7	TRBV9	TRBD1	CASSSRTGQEQYF	TGTGCCAGCAGCTCTAGGACAGGGCAGGAGCAGTACTTC
.	TRBJ2-2	TRBV7-3	TRBD1	CASSGPPGGPTGELFF	TGTGCCAGCAGCGGGCCCCCAGGGGGTCCGACCGGGGAGCTGTTTTTT
.	TRBJ2-1	TRBV4-3	TRBD2	CASSQGTTSGDYNEQFF	TGCGCCAGCAGCCAAGGGACTACTAGCGGGGACTACAATGAGCAGTTCTTC
.	TRBJ2-2	TRBV5-1	TRBD2	CASSLATGGRAAGGELFF	TGCGCCAGCAGCTTGGCCACAGGCGGGAGGGCCGCTGGCGGGGAGCTGTTTTTT
.	TRBJ2-5	TRBV2	.	CASSELGEAGETQYF	TGTGCCAGCAGTGAACTTGGGGAGGCCGGAGAGACCCAGTACTTC
.	TRBJ1-2	TRBV18	.	CASSPSRGYGYTF	TGTGCCAGCTCACCGTCCAGGGGTTATGGCTACACCTTC
.	TRBJ1-5	TRBV2	.	CASDQGGNQPQHF	TGTGCCAGCGACCAGGGTGGCAATCAGCCCCAGCATTTT
.	TRBJ1-1	TRBV7-9	.	CASSRTGIGTEAFF	TGTGCCAGCAGCCGTACAGGGATTGGGACTGAAGCTTTCTTT
.	TRBJ2-1	TRBV5-1	.	CASSLDPSPPNEQFF	TGCGCCAGCAGCTTGGATCCTAGCCCACCGAATGAGCAGTTCTTC
once	TRBJ1-1	TRBV2	.	CASRQGTTEAFF	TGTGCCAGCAGACAGGGTACCACTGAAGCTTTCTTT
once	TRBJ2-1	TRBV11-2	TRBD1	CASSYSDRGRIDEQFF	TGTGCCAGCAGCTACTCGGACAGGGGGCGTATAGATGAGCAGTTCTTC
.	TRBJ1-6	TRBV5-4	.	CASSSTVTDSPLHF	TGTGCCAGCAGCTCCACCGTTACGGATTCACCCCTCCACTTT
.	TRBJ2-3	TRBV9	TRBD2	CASSATSGRATDTQYF	TGTGCCAGCAGCGCTACTAGCGGGAGGGCAACAGATACGCAGTATTTT
.	TRBJ2-2	TRBV5-4	TRBD2	CASSSKREGTGELFF	TGTGCCAGCAGCTCTAAGCGGGAAGGTACCGGGGAGCTGTTTTTT